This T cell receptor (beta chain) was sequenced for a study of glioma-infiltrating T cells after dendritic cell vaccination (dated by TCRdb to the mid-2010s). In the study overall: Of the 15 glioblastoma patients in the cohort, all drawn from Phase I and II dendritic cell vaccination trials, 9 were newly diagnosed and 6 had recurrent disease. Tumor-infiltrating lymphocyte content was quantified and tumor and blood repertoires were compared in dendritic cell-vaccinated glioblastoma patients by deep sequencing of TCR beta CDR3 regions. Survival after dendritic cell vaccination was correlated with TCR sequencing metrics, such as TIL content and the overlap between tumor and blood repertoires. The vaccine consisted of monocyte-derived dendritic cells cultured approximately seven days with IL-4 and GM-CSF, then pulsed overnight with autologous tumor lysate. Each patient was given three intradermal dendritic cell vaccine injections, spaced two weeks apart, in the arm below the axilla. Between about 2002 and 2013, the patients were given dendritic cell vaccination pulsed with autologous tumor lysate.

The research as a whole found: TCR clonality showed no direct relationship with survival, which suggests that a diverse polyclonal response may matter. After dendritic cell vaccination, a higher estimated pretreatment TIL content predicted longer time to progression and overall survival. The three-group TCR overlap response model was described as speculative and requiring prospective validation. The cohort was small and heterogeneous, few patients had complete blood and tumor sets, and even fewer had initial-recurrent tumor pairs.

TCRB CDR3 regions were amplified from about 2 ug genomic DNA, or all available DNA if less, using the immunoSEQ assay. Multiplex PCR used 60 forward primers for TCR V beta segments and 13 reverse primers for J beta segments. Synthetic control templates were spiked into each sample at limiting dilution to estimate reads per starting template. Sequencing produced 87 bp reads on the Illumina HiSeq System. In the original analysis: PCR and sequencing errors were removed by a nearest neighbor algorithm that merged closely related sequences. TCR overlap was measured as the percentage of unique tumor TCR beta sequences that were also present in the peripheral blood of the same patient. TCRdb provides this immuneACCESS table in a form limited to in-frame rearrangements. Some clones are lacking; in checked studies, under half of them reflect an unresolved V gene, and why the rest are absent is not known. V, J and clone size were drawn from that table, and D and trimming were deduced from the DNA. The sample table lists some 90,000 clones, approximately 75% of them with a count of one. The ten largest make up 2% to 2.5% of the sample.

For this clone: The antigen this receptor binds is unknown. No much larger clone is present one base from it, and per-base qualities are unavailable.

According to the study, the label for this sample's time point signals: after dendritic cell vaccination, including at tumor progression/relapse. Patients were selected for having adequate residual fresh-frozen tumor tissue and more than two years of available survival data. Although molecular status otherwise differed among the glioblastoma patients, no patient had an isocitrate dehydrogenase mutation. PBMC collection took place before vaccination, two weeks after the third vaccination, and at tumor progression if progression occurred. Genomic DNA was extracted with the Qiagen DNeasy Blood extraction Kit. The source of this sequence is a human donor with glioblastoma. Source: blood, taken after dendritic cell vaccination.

The DNA sequence is as follows: TGTGCCAGCAGCTCAGTCCGACTAGCGGGAGGGCGGGCCTTCTACAATGAGCAGTTCTTC. Its protein reads: CASSSVRLAGGRAFYNEQFF. This chain joins TRBV7-8 to TRBJ2-1; the central 14 bases match TRBD2. For this chain, trimming is 4 bases at the V end and 3 bases at the J end, and the number of junction bases without a gene match is 14. In the germline V gene, CDR1 corresponds to SGHVS and CDR2 to FQNEAQ. The CDR3 covers 20 residues, taking in both the cysteine and the phenylalanine. The read is trimmed to its CDR3 DNA, 60 bases read in frame from base 1.